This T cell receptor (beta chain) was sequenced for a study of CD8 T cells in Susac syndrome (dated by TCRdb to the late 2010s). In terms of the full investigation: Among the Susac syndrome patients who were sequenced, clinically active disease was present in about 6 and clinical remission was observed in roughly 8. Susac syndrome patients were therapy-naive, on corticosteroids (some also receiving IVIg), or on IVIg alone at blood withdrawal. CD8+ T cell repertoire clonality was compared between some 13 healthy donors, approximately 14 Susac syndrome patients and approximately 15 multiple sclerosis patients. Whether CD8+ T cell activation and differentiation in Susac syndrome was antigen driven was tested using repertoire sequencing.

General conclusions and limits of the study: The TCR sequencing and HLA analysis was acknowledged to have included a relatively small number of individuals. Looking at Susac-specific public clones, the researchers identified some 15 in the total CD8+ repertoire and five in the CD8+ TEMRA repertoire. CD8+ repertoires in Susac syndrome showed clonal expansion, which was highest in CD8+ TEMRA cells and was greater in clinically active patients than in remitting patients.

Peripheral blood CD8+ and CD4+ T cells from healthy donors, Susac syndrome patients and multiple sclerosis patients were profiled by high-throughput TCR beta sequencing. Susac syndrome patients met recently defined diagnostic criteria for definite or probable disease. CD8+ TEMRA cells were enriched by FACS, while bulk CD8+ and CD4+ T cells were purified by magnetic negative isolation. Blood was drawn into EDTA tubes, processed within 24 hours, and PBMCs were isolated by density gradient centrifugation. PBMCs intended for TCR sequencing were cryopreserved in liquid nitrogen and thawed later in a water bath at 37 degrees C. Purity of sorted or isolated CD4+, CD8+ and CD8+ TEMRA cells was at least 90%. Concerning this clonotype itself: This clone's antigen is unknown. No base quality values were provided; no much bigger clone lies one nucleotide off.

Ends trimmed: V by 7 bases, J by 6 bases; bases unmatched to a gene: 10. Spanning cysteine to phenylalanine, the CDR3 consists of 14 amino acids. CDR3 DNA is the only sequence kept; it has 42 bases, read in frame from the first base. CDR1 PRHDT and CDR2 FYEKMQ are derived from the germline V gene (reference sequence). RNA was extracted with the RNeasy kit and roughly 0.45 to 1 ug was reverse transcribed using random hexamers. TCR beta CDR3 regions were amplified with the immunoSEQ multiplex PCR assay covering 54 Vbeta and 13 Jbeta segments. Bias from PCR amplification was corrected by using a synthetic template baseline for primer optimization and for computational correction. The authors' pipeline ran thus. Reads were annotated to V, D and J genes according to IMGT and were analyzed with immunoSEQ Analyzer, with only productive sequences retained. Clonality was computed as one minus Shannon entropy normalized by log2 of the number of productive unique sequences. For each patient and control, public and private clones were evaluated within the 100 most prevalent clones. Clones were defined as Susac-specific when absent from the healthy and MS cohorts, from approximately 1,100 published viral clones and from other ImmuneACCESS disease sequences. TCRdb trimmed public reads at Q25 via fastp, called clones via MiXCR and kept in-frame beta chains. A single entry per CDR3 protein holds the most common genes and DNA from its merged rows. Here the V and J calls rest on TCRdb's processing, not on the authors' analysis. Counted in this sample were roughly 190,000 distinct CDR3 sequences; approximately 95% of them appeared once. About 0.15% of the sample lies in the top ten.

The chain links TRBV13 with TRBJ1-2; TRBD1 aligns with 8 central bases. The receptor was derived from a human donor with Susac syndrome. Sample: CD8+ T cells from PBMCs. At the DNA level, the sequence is TGTGCCAGCACCCAAGGTACAGGGGGGAATGGCTACACCTTC. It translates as CASTQGTGGNGYTF. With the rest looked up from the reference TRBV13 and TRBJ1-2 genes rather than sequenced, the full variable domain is AAGVIQSPRHLIKEKRETATLKCYPIPRHDTVYWYQQGPGQDPQFLISFYEKMQSDKGSIPDRFSAQQFSDYHSELNMSSLELGDSALYFCASTQGTGGNGYTFGSGTRLTVV.